Shown below are 8 T cell receptor beta chains from a single sample sequenced in a study of Graves' ophthalmopathy and Graves' hyperthyroidism. Amplification of the TCR beta CDR3 regions used RNA transcripts (as template). Amplification began with first-round RT-PCR using HTBI primers, then second-round multiplex PCR was performed. TCRdb reprocessed the multiplex PCR reads via MiXCR and lists one record per CDR3 protein. Of under 800,000 distinct CDR3 sequences listed, around a fifth were seen once; the top ten hold roughly 6.9%. The source material was peripheral blood. The receptors come from a woman aged 18-30 years with stable Graves' hyperthyroidism. Some clones in this sample may be carry-over from other donors' samples.

The sample holds many counts of this clonotype. The chain has TRBV2 and TRBJ2-5; the D gene is possibly TRBD1 (6 bases). The CDR3 runs to 14 residues. V shed 8 bases and J shed 3 bases, with 16 bases lying between them. Germline V gene data show CDR1 as SNHLY and CDR2 as FYNNEI. CDR3 coding DNA: TGTGCCAGCGCACGTTCAGGGGCCGAAGAGACCCAGTACTTC. It codes for CASARSGAEETQYF.

CDR3 residues: CASSYLTGFGIEQYF. The DNA of the CDR3 is TGTGCCAGCAGTTATTTGACAGGGTTCGGTATCGAGCAGTACTTC. J is TRBJ2-7 and V is TRBV6-5; TRBD1 matches 7 bases. The CDR3 is 15 amino acids. The V gene end was trimmed by 3 bases and the J gene end by 6 bases; junction bases not matched to a gene: 11. CDR1 and CDR2 (germline): MNHEY, SVGAGI.

This sequence joins TRBV28 and TRBJ1-2; 7 nucleotides align to TRBD1. This CDR3 has 12 residues. After removal of 6 bases from V and 7 bases from J, the junction contained 5 bases not matched to a gene. CDR1 is MDHEN and CDR2 is SYDVKM in the germline V gene. CDR3 loop: CASRTGSGGYTF. The CDR3 DNA is TGTGCCAGCAGGACAGGGTCGGGTGGCTACACCTTC.

This chain links TRBV7-2 with TRBJ2-5; tentative D call: TRBD2 (7 bases). CDR3 length: 14 residues. V was pared by 1 base and J by 4 bases, with 10 bases between. Germline V gene lookup returns CDR1 SGHTA and CDR2 FQGNSA. The chain's CDR3 is CASSLVRGAETQYF. As DNA, the CDR3 is TGTGCCAGCAGCTTAGTTCGGGGGGCAGAGACCCAGTACTTC.

This clonotype has a count of ten or more. The chain has TRBV11-1 and TRBJ2-5; D is ambiguous. The V gene lost 4 bases and the J gene lost 5 bases, with 11 bases spanning the gap. CDR3 length: 13 amino acids. Germline V CDR1 and CDR2: SGHAT, FQDESV (reference sequence). As DNA, the CDR3 is TGTGCCAGCAGCTCCGGCAGTTACGAGACCCAGTACTTC. As protein: CASSSGSYETQYF.

The J gene is TRBJ2-7, the V gene TRBV2, with D possibly matching TRBD1 (6 bases). Deletions cut 5 bases from V and 7 bases from J, with 24 bases between. The CDR3 consists of 16 residues. CDR1 and CDR2 from the germline V gene are SNHLY and FYNNEI. Here the CDR3 reads CASSKVRGVTYNEQYF. CDR3 coding DNA: TGTGCCAGCAGTAAAGTCAGGGGTGTCACCTACAATGAGCAGTACTTC.

This rearrangement joins TRBV6-1 to TRBJ1-1; 8 positions agree with TRBD1. The J segment lost 3 bases and the V segment lost 5 bases, leaving 5 bases of the junction unmatched. The CDR3 sequence is 14 residues long. Germline CDR1 and CDR2: MNHNS and SASEGT. Here the CDR3 DNA reads TGTGCCAGCAGTAGTTCAGGGGGCGACACTGAAGCTTTCTTT. Its protein is CASSSSGGDTEAFF.

This clonotype was seen at least ten times. An end of the junction does not agree with germline; a read error may underlie this. The gene calls are TRBV29-1 and TRBJ2-7; weak D call: TRBD2 (5 bases). The germline CDR1 and CDR2 sequences are SQVTM and ANQGSEA. This CDR3 spans 15 amino acids. The CDR3 region has the DNA TGCAGCGATCGAACTAGAGAACGTGGCTCCTACGAGCAGCACTTC. Amino acids: CSDRTRERGSYEQHF.